This entry concerns a single TCR beta chain. The junction had 10 bases not matched to a gene; V was cut back by 4 bases and J by 6 bases. The CDR3 extends over 15 amino acids. CDR1 and CDR2 from the germline V gene are SGHRS and YFSETQ. The data are from a study of blood T cell repertoires in COVID-19. Study context: Samples of COVID-19 (acute and convalescent) were obtained from the United States, Italy and Spain. From T cells, B-cell-depleted T cells, or PBMCs came the material, which was cDNA or gDNA.

As processed by the authors: Estimation of nucleated cell counts relied on the amplification of reference gene primers. Here immunoSEQ multiplex PCR was the method, and the copy in TCRdb shows in-frame clones only, minus some. V and J calls and clone size come straight from that table; D and trimming were deduced from the DNA. The table shows approximately 170,000 clones, with about four fifths occurring only once. What was sequenced was peripheral blood. The chain uses TRBV5-1 and TRBJ2-7; 10 nucleotides line up with TRBD1. This TCR was sampled from a man in his sixties or seventies who had recovered from COVID-19. CDR3 sequence (DNA): TGCGCCAGCAGCCCTAGGACAGGGGGGGAACTCGAGCAGTACTTC. This gives the protein CASSPRTGGELEQYF.